These 25 T cell receptor beta chains were sequenced from one sample in a study of blood T cell repertoires in COVID-19. The table came from immunoSEQ multiplex PCR; TCRdb's copy has only in-frame clones and leaves some out. The sample contains some 240,000 clones, more than 80% of which appear only once. Sequencing used peripheral blood. All receptors come from a woman older than 75 with COVID-19, enrolled during active disease.

The rearrangement joins TRBV29-1 to TRBJ2-1; a possible D gene is TRBD2 (6 bases). Germline CDR1 is SQVTM and CDR2 is ANQGSEA. V dropped 7 bases and J dropped 7 bases, with 14 bases sitting between them. The CDR3 is 12 residues long. CDR3 residues: CSAPTGGNEQFF. CDR3 coding DNA: TGCAGCGCTCCGACCGGGGGAAATGAGCAGTTCTTC.

This chain links TRBV24-1 with TRBJ1-2; 10 bases agree with TRBD1. There are 13 residues in the CDR3. The V and J ends lost 6 bases and 6 bases, in that order; junction bases with no gene match: 3. The V gene's germline CDR1 is KGHDR and CDR2 SFDVKD. CDR3 sequence reads: CATSPTGGDGYTF. The CDR3 nucleotides read TGTGCCACCAGTCCGACAGGGGGCGATGGCTACACCTTC.

The table lists this clone with a few counts. This rearrangement joins TRBV10-1 to TRBJ2-1; D is perhaps TRBD1 (5 bases). The CDR3 has 16 amino acids. Per germline, CDR1 WNHNN and CDR2 SYGVQD (reference sequence). Trimming removed 0 bases from V and 4 bases from J, with 13 bases in between. The CDR3 loop is CASSESLQARYNEQFF. The CDR3 DNA reads TGCGCCAGCAGTGAGTCTTTACAGGCTCGATACAATGAGCAGTTCTTC.

The chain recombines TRBV10-2 with TRBJ2-3; D gene unclear. From germline, CDR1 is WSHSY and CDR2 SAAADI. Trimming removed 4 bases at V and 5 bases at J, with 10 bases between. The CDR3 consists of 13 residues. CDR3 bases: TGCGCCAGCAGTGCCATTTTAGTAGATACGCAGTATTTT. It codes for CASSAILVDTQYF.

This clone was observed once. V and J are TRBV11-2 and TRBJ2-4; 8 positions agree with TRBD1. The germline gives CDR1 SGHAT, CDR2 FQNNGV. Trimming at V came to 6 bases and at J to 2 bases, leaving 9 bases not matched to a gene. The CDR3 has 16 residues. The CDR3 sequence: CASSPPGGASKNIQYF. The CDR3 region has the DNA TGTGCCAGCAGTCCCCCAGGGGGCGCCTCCAAAAACATTCAGTACTTC.

This rearrangement joins TRBV6-5 to TRBJ1-2; 11 bases map to TRBD1. Germline loops: CDR1 MNHEY, CDR2 SVGAGI. V lost 5 bases to trimming and J lost 7 bases; unmatched junction nucleotides: 6. This CDR3 contains 14 residues. The CDR3 bases are TGTGCCAGCAGTACCGGGACAGGGGGTAGTGGCTACACCTTC. Amino acid sequence: CASSTGTGGSGYTF.

V and J are TRBV4-1 and TRBJ1-3, with D perhaps matching TRBD1 (6 bases). Germline CDR1 reads MGHRA; CDR2 reads YSYEKL. With 0 bases removed from V and 2 bases from J, the gap between germline ends came to 17 bases. CDR3 size: 18 residues. CDR3: CASSQEHDLGATGNTIYF. In DNA form, the CDR3 reads TGCGCCAGCAGCCAAGAGCACGATTTGGGGGCGACTGGAAACACCATATATTTT.

The rearrangement joins TRBV12-3 or TRBV12-4 to TRBJ1-1; unclear D gene. This CDR3 is 13 amino acids long. Trimming shortened V by 4 bases and J by 3 bases, and 9 bases separated the two germline ends. CDR3 amino acids: CASSSREDTEAFF. As DNA, the CDR3 is TGTGCCAGCAGTTCACGGGAGGACACTGAAGCTTTCTTT.

The V call is TRBV6-5, the J call TRBJ1-3, with D possibly TRBD1 on 6 matching bases. The V end lost 6 bases, the J end lost 2 bases, and 11 bases lay between the germline ends. Germline lookup yields CDR1 MNHEY and CDR2 SVGAGI. The CDR3 totals 14 residues. In DNA form, the CDR3 reads TGTGCCAGCAGCCAAGGGGGTCCTGGAAACACCATATATTTT. Protein product: CASSQGGPGNTIYF.

The rearrangement links TRBV11-2 to TRBJ1-2; 9 bases are a match to TRBD1. J gave up 5 bases and V 5 bases, and 6 bases lay outside the gene matches. Germline-derived CDR1 and CDR2 are SGHAT and FQNNGV. This CDR3 is 14 amino acids long. The CDR3 spells CASSTGTGLYGYTF. As DNA, the CDR3 is TGTGCCAGCAGCACCGGGACAGGGCTTTATGGCTACACCTTC.

CDR3 nucleotide sequence: TGCGCCAGCAGCCCCGGGAACCCAGATACGCAGTATTTT. Translating gives CASSPGNPDTQYF. The rearrangement uses TRBV5-1 and TRBJ2-3; weak D call: TRBD2 (5 bases). CDR3 length: 13 residues. Germline CDR1 is SGHRS and CDR2 is YFSETQ. Trimming pared 4 bases from V and 4 bases from J, leaving 10 bases between.

On this clone: Other DNA sequences in the sample encode the same CDR3. The chain carries TRBV7-2 and TRBJ2-1, with TRBD2 identical over 8 bases. The CDR3 runs 15 residues. Germline V lookup: CDR1 SGHTA, CDR2 FQGNSA. V dropped 1 base and J dropped 2; count of bases not matched to a gene: 1. CDR3: CASSLEAGAYNEQFF. The CDR3 DNA reads TGTGCCAGCAGCTTAGAAGCGGGGGCCTACAATGAGCAGTTCTTC.

The chain couples TRBV6-1 to TRBJ2-1; D possibly corresponds to TRBD1 (6 bases). The germline V and J ends were trimmed by 2 bases and 0 bases, with 14 bases remaining between them. The germline V gene has CDR1 MNHNS and CDR2 SASEGT. The CDR3 totals 17 residues. The CDR3 DNA reads as TGTGCCAGCAGTGAACGAGGGGGTGGGAACTCCTACAATGAGCAGTTCTTC. Amino acid sequence: CASSERGGGNSYNEQFF.

The V call is TRBV12-3 or TRBV12-4, the J call TRBJ2-1; no clear D gene. The CDR3 runs to 12 residues. The V end lost 4 bases, the J end lost 9 bases, and 10 bases lay between the germline ends. The CDR3 loop reads CASSSMSIEQFF. The CDR3 bases are TGTGCCAGCAGTTCTATGTCTATTGAGCAGTTCTTC.

The chain combines TRBV6-5 with TRBJ2-2; maybe TRBD1 (6 bases). Germline assignment: CDR1 MNHEY and CDR2 SVGAGI. V was trimmed by 6 bases and J by 1 base, leaving 12 bases between them. This CDR3 comprises 15 residues. The DNA of the CDR3 is TGTGCCAGCAGCCCAGGGGACCTGAACACCGGGGAGCTGTTTTTT. Its protein product is CASSPGDLNTGELFF.

The chain couples TRBV6-1 to TRBJ1-1; TRBD1 is a possible D gene (5 bases). This CDR3 comprises 14 residues. V was shortened by 5 bases and J by 3 bases, with 13 bases between the two germline ends. Germline values: CDR1 MNHNS, CDR2 SASEGT. The CDR3 DNA reads TGTGCCAGCAGTATCGGGGGGAGGGACACTGAAGCTTTCTTT. Translated, it gives CASSIGGRDTEAFF.

This chain connects TRBV7-6 to TRBJ2-7; a possible D gene is TRBD1 (5 bases). Between the trimmed V and J ends, which lost 7 bases and 0 bases, there was a span of 16 bases. In germline, CDR1 is SGHVS, CDR2 FNYEAQ. The CDR3 totals 15 residues. CDR3 DNA: TGTGCCAGCAAAGAACCCCGACAGAGCTCCTACGAGCAGTACTTC. Its translation: CASKEPRQSSYEQYF.

This clone has only one observation. V gene TRBV18 combines with J gene TRBJ1-1; a possible D gene is TRBD1 (5 bases). The CDR3 is 14 residues long. CDR1 and CDR2 from the germline V gene are KGHSH and LQKENI. V lost 4 bases and J 2 bases, leaving 11 bases between the germline ends. CDR3: CASSLAGLNTEAFF. The CDR3 DNA is TGTGCCAGCTCACTGGCAGGGCTAAACACTGAAGCTTTCTTT. Complete variable domain (other parts from reference TRBV18 and TRBJ1-1): NAGVMQNPRHLVRRRGQEARLRCSPMKGHSHVYWYRQLPEEGLKFMVYLQKENIIDESGMPKERFSAEFPKEGPSILRIQQVVRGDSAAYFCASSLAGLNTEAFFGQGTRLTVV.

The sample holds many counts of this clone. The chain couples TRBV7-8 to TRBJ1-1, with D possibly TRBD1 on 6 matching bases. Per the germline V gene, CDR1 is SGHVS and CDR2 is FQNEAQ. The V and J ends lost 5 bases and 6 bases respectively, with 16 bases between them. This CDR3 contains 14 residues. The CDR3 spells CASSPQTGFAEAFF. The CDR3, as DNA: TGTGCCAGCAGCCCCCAGACAGGTTTTGCTGAAGCTTTCTTT. Full variable domain (missing parts from reference TRBV7-8 and TRBJ1-1): GAGVSQSPRYKVAKRGQDVALRCDPISGHVSLFWYQQALGQGPEFLTYFQNEAQLDKSGLPSDRFFAERPEGSVSTLKIQRTQQEDSAVYLCASSPQTGFAEAFFGQGTRLTVV.

The rearrangement links TRBV2 to TRBJ1-4; D may be TRBD1 (6 bases). Germline loops: CDR1 SNHLY, CDR2 FYNNEI. Deletions cut 8 bases from V and 8 bases from J, with 15 bases between. The CDR3 contains 13 residues. The DNA for the CDR3 is TGTGCCAGCGGTAGGGCAGGGGAGGAAAAACTGTTTTTT. This gives the protein CASGRAGEEKLFF.

This clone has just a few counts. The genes are TRBV2 and TRBJ1-1; D possibly corresponds to TRBD1 (6 bases). There are 13 residues in the CDR3. Germline loops: CDR1 SNHLY, CDR2 FYNNEI. The V gene lost 5 bases and the J gene lost 5 bases, with 12 bases spanning the gap. Here the CDR3 reads CASSPGAWTEAFF. CDR3 nucleotides: TGTGCCAGCAGTCCAGGGGCTTGGACTGAAGCTTTCTTT.

The chain's CDR3 is CASSPAGGAHEQYF. The CDR3 DNA sequence: TGTGCCAGCAGCCCGGCGGGGGGGGCCCACGAGCAGTACTTC. The chain combines TRBV25-1 with TRBJ2-7; 9 bases are shared with TRBD2. This CDR3 is 14 amino acids long. The V segment lost 6 bases and the J segment 5 bases; nucleotides outside the gene matches: 8. Germline V gene lookup returns CDR1 MGHDK and CDR2 SYGVNS.

The chain has TRBV18 and TRBJ1-1; TRBD1 aligns across 10 bases. Losses at the gene ends were 3 bases for V and 6 bases for J; bases not matched to a gene: 7. Germline loops: CDR1 KGHSH, CDR2 LQKENI. CDR3 size: 15 residues. CDR3 in amino acids: CASSPEAGTGAEAFF. CDR3 DNA: TGTGCCAGCTCACCTGAAGCCGGGACAGGGGCTGAAGCTTTCTTT.

The chain combines TRBV2 with TRBJ1-1, with D hard to call. V shed 7 bases and J shed 0 bases, with 6 bases lying between them. The germline V gene encodes CDR1 SNHLY and CDR2 FYNNEI. CDR3 size: 12 residues. CDR3 in DNA: TGTGCCAGCACCCTCGTGAACACTGAAGCTTTCTTT. Translating it yields CASTLVNTEAFF.

This sequence joins TRBV30 and TRBJ1-5; D call uncertain. The germline gives CDR1 GTSNPN, CDR2 SVGIG (reference sequence). V lost 2 bases to trimming and J lost 2 bases, with 7 bases between them. CDR3 length equals 13 residues. In nucleotides, the CDR3 is TGTGCCTGGAGTTCCGCAGGCAATCAGCCCCAGCATTTT. The encoded protein is CAWSSAGNQPQHF.